The source of this T cell receptor beta chain is a study of regulatory T cells in long-lasting Graves disease. On this clonotype itself: The target antigen is unknown.

HTBI primers from iRepertoire and Arm-PCR of CDR3 regions yielded the TCR beta libraries. In TCRdb, the multiplex PCR reads were re-called with MiXCR into one record per CDR3 protein. The sample yields 700,000 or so distinct CDR3 sequences, around 30% seen once. Overall study findings and caveats: Persistent disease was associated with favored TRBV28 usage and with favored use of TRBJ1-2 and TRBJ2-5.

Described time point: persistent/refractory GD, antithyroid drugs over 5 years with positive TRAb. Construction of the TCR library relied on RNA isolated from PBMCs. CDR1 is LGHDT, CDR2 YNNKEL, per germline (reference sequence). The CDR3 sequence is 15 residues long. V gave up 4 bases and J gave up 3 bases, with 13 bases separating them. The sample consisted of peripheral blood mononuclear cells (PBMCs), taken when the disease was refractory, from a patient treated with antithyroid drugs. The TCR was taken from a female donor with Graves disease. This chain joins TRBV3-1 and TRBJ1-3; D gene ambiguous. The CDR3 DNA follows: TGTGCCAGCAGCCCCCCCGGAGGCCTTGGAAACACCATATATTTT. This translates into CASSPPGGLGNTIYF.